The text below deals with one T cell receptor (beta chain). The data stem from a study of blood T cell repertoires in COVID-19. Study background: Samples came from the United States, Italy and Spain, spanning acute and convalescent COVID-19.

The data were produced by immunoSEQ multiplex PCR, yet TCRdb's version contains in-frame clones alone and is incomplete. Of approximately 110,000 clones detected, around 86% appear once; the ten largest clones hold approximately 5%. The V gene end was trimmed by 6 bases and the J gene end by 8 bases; junction bases not matched to a gene: 7. The length of the CDR3 is 13 residues. In germline, CDR1 is LNHDA, CDR2 SQIVND (reference sequence). The sample consisted of peripheral blood. The gene calls are TRBV19 and TRBJ2-1, with 7 bases fitting TRBD2. This TCR was recovered from a human donor in a cohort sampled during active COVID-19. The CDR3 bases are TGTGCCAGTAGATTGGGAGGGAGGGATGAGCAGTTCTTC. This gives the protein CASRLGGRDEQFF.